The clone carrying this T cell receptor (beta chain) was counted only a few times. The authors' processing: Amplification from reference gene primers served as the basis for estimated nucleated cell counts. The assay was immunoSEQ multiplex PCR, and TCRdb's table has in-frame clones only and misses some. Clone size and V and J calls were adopted from that table, with D and trimming inferred from the DNA. The sample consists of fewer than 85,000 clones, about 74% of them appearing once. This specimen comes from a study of blood T cell repertoires in COVID-19. On the study more broadly: The origin of the acute and convalescent COVID-19 samples was the United States, Italy and Spain. PBMCs, B-cell-depleted T cells, or T cells were the source of the cDNA or gDNA that made up the material.

A Seattle source enrolled patients during active infection and followed them longitudinally. Germline V gene lookup returns CDR1 SGHRS and CDR2 YFSETQ. The CDR3 length is 15 residues. The V segment lost 4 bases and the J segment 5 bases; nucleotides outside the gene matches: 10. This chain connects TRBV5-1 to TRBJ2-7; 9 nucleotides align to TRBD1. The origin of this receptor is a man in his 70s with COVID-19, enrolled during active disease. Source material: peripheral blood. CDR3 residues: CASSQLQGAGNEQYF. For the CDR3, the DNA is TGCGCCAGCAGCCAACTACAGGGGGCGGGTAACGAGCAGTACTTC. The whole variable domain, filled in from reference TRBV5-1 and TRBJ2-7, reads KAGVTQTPRYLIKTRGQQVTLSCSPISGHRSVSWYQQTPGQGLQFLFEYFSETQRNKGNFPGRFSGRQFSNSRSEMNVSTLELGDSALYLCASSQLQGAGNEQYFGPGTRLTVT.